One and the same sample provided the 9 T cell receptor beta chains below, sequenced in a study of response to subunit inactivated influenza vaccine. TCRdb fed the RT-PCR reads into MiXCR, producing one record per CDR3 protein. The sample holds about 570,000 distinct CDR3 sequences, 12% seen once. The sequencing used PBMCs from blood, collected on the day of vaccination. Every receptor here comes from a man aged 50 or older who received an inactivated influenza vaccine.

The chain has TRBV28 and TRBJ1-5, with D hard to call. The CDR3 length is 15 residues. Germline V gene lookup returns CDR1 MDHEN and CDR2 SYDVKM. Trimming removed 3 bases from V and 0 bases from J, with 9 bases in between. CDR3 amino acids: CASSFLRASNQPQHF. The CDR3 nucleotides read TGTGCCAGCAGTTTTTTGCGGGCTAGCAATCAGCCCCAGCATTTT.

This clonotype showed up many times. J is TRBJ2-7 and V is TRBV29-1; D gene unclear. Trimming took 0 bases from V and 4 from J, leaving 7 bases between them. The germline V gene has CDR1 SQVTM and CDR2 ANQGSEA. The CDR3 totals 12 residues. As DNA, the CDR3 is TGCAGCGTTGAAGATCTCAGGTACGAGCAGTACTTC. It is translated as CSVEDLRYEQYF.

The V and J genes are TRBV12-3 or TRBV12-4 and TRBJ1-4, with TRBD1 matching over 7 bases. This CDR3 has 17 residues. V lost 6 bases, J lost 8 bases, and 18 bases stayed unmatched. The CDR3 sequence: CASRADRARSFTEKLFF. DNA for the CDR3: TGTGCCAGCAGGGCAGACAGGGCGCGTTCGTTCACCGAAAAACTGTTTTTT.

This clonotype was seen a handful of times. The rearrangement links TRBV27 to TRBJ2-2; D gene uncertain. This CDR3 region has 11 residues. Germline assignment: CDR1 MNHEY and CDR2 SMNVEV (reference sequence). V gave up 11 bases and J gave up 3 bases, with 7 bases separating them. The CDR3 DNA reads TGTGCCCGCCTATACACCGGGGAGCTGTTTTTT. This codes for CARLYTGELFF.

Concerning this clonotype itself: The germline gene is not matched at one end of the junction; a read error may be the cause. The chain has TRBV25-1 and TRBJ2-3; 7 bases align to TRBD2. Germline V CDR1 and CDR2: MGHDK, SYGVNS. This CDR3 is built from 12 residues. The CDR3 coding sequence is TGTGCCAGCACGCGGGGGATAGATACGCGGTATTTT. It specifies CASTRGIDTRYF.

The V and J genes are TRBV28 and TRBJ2-3; 8 bases line up with TRBD2. The germline gives CDR1 MDHEN, CDR2 SYDVKM. V was clipped by 7 bases and J by 4 bases; unmatched bases: 4. The CDR3 consists of 13 residues. Here the CDR3 DNA reads TGTGCCAGCAACCGGGGGGGGCCAGATACGCAGTATTTT. This encodes CASNRGGPDTQYF.

This clonotype was seen ten or more times. The chain joins TRBV9 to TRBJ2-3, with no clear D. Germline V gene data show CDR1 as SGDLS and CDR2 as YYNGEE. This CDR3 has 14 residues. The germline V and J ends were trimmed by 3 bases and 0 bases, with 8 bases remaining between them. Here the CDR3 reads CASSAPLSTDTQYF. CDR3 in DNA: TGTGCCAGCAGCGCCCCACTCAGCACAGATACGCAGTATTTT.

This clonotype was observed a few times. The genes are TRBV19 and TRBJ2-1; the D gene could be TRBD1 or TRBD2 (5 bases each). Germline V gene data show CDR1 as LNHDA and CDR2 as SQIVND (reference sequence). With 5 bases removed from V and 2 bases from J, the gap between germline ends came to 13 bases. This CDR3 is 15 amino acids long. The CDR3 reads CASSSGPSPYNEQFF. In nucleotides, the CDR3 is TGTGCCAGTAGTTCGGGACCCTCCCCCTACAATGAGCAGTTCTTC.

This clonotype has a count of ten or more. The chain employs TRBV20-1 and TRBJ2-7; TRBD1 matches at 9 bases. Germline CDR1 DFQATT, CDR2 SNEGSKA (reference sequence). There are 13 residues in the CDR3. The trim removed 2 bases at V and 4 bases at J, leaving 3 bases unmatched. The CDR3 bases are TGCAGTGCTAGAAAGGACAGGGGATACGAGCAGTACTTC. It specifies CSARKDRGYEQYF.